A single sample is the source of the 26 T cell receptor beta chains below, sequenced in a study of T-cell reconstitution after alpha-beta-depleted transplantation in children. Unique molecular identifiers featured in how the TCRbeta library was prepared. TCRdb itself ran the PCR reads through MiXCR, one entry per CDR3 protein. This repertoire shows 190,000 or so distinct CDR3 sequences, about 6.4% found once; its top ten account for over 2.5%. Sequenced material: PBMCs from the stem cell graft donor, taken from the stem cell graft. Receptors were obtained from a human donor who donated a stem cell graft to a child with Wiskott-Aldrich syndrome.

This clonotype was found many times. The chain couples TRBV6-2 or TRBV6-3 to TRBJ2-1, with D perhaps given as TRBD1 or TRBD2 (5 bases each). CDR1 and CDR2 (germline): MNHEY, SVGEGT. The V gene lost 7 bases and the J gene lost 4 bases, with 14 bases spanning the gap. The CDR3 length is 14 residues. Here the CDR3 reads CASTPGPPYNEQFF. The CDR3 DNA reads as TGTGCCAGCACCCCGGGGCCTCCGTACAATGAGCAGTTCTTC.

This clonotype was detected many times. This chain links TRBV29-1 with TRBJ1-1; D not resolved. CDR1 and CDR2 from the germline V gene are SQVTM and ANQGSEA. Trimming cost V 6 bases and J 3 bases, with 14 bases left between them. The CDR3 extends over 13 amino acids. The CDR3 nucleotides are TGCAGCGTGGAGGGCACCGGATACACTGAAGCTTTCTTT. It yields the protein CSVEGTGYTEAFF.

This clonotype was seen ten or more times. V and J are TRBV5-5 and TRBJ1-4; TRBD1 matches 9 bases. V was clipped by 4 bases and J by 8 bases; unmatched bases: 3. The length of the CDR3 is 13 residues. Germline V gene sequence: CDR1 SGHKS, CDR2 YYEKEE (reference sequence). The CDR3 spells CASSGTGLEKLFF. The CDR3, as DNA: TGTGCCAGCAGCGGGACAGGGTTGGAAAAACTGTTTTTT.

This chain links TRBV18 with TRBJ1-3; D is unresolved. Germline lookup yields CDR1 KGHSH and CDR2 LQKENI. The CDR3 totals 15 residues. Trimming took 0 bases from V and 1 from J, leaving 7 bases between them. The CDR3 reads CASSPPAGSGNTIYF. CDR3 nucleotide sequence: TGTGCCAGCTCACCACCTGCGGGTTCTGGAAACACCATATATTTT.

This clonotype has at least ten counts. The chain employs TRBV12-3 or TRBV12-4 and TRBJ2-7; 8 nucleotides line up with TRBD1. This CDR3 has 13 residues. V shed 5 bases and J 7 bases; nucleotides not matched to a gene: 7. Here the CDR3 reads CASSPQGAGEQYF. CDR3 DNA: TGTGCCAGCAGTCCCCAGGGGGCGGGTGAGCAGTACTTC.

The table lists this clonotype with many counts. CDR3 region: CASSLAPLETDTQYF. The CDR3 region has the DNA TGTGCCAGCAGCTTAGCGCCTTTAGAGACAGATACGCAGTATTTT. The rearrangement links TRBV7-6 to TRBJ2-3; D uncertain. The ends were cut back, 0 bases at V and 3 bases at J, with 10 bases in the middle. Germline V CDR1 and CDR2: SGHVS, FNYEAQ. This CDR3 comprises 15 residues. Full variable domain (outside the CDR3, taken from reference TRBV7-6 and TRBJ2-3): GAGVSQSPRYKVTKRGQDVALRCDPISGHVSLYWYRQALGQGPEFLTYFNYEAQQDKSGLPNDRFSAERPEGSISTLTIQRTEQRDSAMYRCASSLAPLETDTQYFGPGTRLTVL.

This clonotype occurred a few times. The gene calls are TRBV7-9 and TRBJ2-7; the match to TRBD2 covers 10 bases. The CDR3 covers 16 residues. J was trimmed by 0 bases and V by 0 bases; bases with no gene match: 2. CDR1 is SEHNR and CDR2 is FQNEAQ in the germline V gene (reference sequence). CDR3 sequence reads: CASSLALAGGSYEQYF. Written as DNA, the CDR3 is TGTGCCAGCAGCTTAGCGTTAGCGGGGGGCTCCTACGAGCAGTACTTC.

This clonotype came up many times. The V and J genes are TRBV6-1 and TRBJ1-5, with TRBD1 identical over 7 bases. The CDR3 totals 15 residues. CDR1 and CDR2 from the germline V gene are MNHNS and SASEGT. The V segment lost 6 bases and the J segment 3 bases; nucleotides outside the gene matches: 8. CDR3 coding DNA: TGTGCCAGCAGGCGCTTTGGACAGGACAATCAGCCCCAGCATTTT. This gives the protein CASRRFGQDNQPQHF.

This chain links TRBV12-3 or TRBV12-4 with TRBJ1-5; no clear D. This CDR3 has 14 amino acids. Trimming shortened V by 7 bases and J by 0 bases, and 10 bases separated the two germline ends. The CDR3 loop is CASTTGGSNQPQHF. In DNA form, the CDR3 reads TGTGCCAGCACCACGGGTGGTAGCAATCAGCCCCAGCATTTT.

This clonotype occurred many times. In DNA, the CDR3 is TGTGCCAGCAGCAGGACGGTAGGCAATCAGCCCCAGCATTTT. Its protein product is CASSRTVGNQPQHF. This chain joins TRBV3-1 and TRBJ1-5; no clear D gene. V lost 5 bases to trimming and J lost 2 bases, with 10 bases between them. CDR1 is LGHDT and CDR2 is YNNKEL in the germline V gene (reference sequence). This CDR3 comprises 14 residues.

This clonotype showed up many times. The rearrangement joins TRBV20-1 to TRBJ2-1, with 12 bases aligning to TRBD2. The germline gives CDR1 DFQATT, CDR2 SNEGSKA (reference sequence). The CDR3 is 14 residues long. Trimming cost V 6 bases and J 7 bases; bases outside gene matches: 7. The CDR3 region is CSAEGTSGRNEQFF. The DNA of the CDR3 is TGCAGTGCCGAAGGTACTAGCGGGAGGAATGAGCAGTTCTTC.

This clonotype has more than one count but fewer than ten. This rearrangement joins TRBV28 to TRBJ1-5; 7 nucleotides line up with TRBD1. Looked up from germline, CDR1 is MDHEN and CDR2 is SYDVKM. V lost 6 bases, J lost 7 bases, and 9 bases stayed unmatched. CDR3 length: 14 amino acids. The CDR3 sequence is CASSLGQEKQPQHF. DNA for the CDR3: TGTGCCAGCAGCCTTGGACAGGAAAAGCAGCCCCAGCATTTT.

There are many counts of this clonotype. The CDR3, as DNA: TGTGCCAGCAGCCGAGGGGGGGCGGGAGTCTCCTACAATGAGCAGTTCTTC. Its protein is CASSRGGAGVSYNEQFF. The chain couples TRBV7-2 to TRBJ2-1, with D maybe TRBD2 (7 bases). The germline gives CDR1 SGHTA, CDR2 FQGNSA. The CDR3 is 17 residues long. V was shortened by 5 bases and J by 0 bases, with 17 bases between the two germline ends.

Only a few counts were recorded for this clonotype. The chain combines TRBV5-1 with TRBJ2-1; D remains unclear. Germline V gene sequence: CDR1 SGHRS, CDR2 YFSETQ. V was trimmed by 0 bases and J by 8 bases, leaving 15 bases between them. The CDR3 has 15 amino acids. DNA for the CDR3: TGCGCCAGCAGCTTGGCCCAAGTAGTGTACGATGAGCAGTTCTTC. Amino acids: CASSLAQVVYDEQFF. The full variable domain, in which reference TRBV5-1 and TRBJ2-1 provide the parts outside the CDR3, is KAGVTQTPRYLIKTRGQQVTLSCSPISGHRSVSWYQQTPGQGLQFLFEYFSETQRNKGNFPGRFSGRQFSNSRSEMNVSTLELGDSALYLCASSLAQVVYDEQFFGPGTRLTVL.

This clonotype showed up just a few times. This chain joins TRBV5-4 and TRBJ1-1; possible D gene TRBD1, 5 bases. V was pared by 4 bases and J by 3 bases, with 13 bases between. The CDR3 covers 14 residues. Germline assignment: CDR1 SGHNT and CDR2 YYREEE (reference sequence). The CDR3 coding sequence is TGTGCCAGCAGCCGGACGGGACGGGACACTGAAGCTTTCTTT. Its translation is CASSRTGRDTEAFF. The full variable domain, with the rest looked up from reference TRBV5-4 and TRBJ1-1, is ETGVTQSPTHLIKTRGQQVTLRCSSQSGHNTVSWYQQALGQGPQFIFQYYREEENGRGNFPPRFSGLQFPNYSSELNVNALELDDSALYLCASSRTGRDTEAFFGQGTRLTVV.

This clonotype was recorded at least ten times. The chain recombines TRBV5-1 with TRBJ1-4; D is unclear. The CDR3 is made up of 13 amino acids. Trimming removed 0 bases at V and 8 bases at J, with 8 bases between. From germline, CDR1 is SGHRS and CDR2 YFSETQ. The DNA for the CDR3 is TGCGCCAGCAGCTTGGCACAGCAAGAAAAACTGTTTTTT. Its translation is CASSLAQQEKLFF.

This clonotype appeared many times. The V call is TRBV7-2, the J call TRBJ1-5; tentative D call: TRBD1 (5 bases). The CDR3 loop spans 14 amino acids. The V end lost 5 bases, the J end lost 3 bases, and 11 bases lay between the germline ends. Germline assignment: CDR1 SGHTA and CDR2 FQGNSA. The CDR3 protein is CASSPDRNNQPQHF. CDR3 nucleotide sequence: TGTGCCAGCAGCCCCGACAGAAACAATCAGCCCCAGCATTTT.

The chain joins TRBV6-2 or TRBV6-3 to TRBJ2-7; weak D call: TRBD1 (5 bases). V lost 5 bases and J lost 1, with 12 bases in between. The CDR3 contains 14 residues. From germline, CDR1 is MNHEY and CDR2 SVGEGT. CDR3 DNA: TGTGCCAGCAGTGTGTGGGGCAGTTCCTACGAGCAGTACTTC. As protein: CASSVWGSSYEQYF.

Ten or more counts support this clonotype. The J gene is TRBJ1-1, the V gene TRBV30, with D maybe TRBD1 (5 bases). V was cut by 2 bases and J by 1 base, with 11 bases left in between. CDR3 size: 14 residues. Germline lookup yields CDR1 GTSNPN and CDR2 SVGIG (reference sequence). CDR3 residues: CAWSYRRENTEAFF. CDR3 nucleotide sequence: TGTGCCTGGAGTTACAGGCGAGAGAACACTGAAGCTTTCTTT.

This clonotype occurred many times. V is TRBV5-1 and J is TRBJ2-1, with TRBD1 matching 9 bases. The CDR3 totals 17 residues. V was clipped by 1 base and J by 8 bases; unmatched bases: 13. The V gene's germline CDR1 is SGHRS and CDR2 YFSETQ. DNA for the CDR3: TGCGCCAGCAGCTTGTATCTCGAGACAGGGGGTCGGGATGAGCAGTTCTTC. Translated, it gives CASSLYLETGGRDEQFF.

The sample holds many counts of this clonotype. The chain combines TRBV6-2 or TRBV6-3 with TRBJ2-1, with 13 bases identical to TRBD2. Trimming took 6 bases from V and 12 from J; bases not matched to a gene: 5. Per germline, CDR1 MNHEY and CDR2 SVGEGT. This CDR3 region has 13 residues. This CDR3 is CASSHGLAGVQFF. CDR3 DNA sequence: TGTGCCAGCAGCCATGGACTAGCGGGAGTGCAGTTCTTC.

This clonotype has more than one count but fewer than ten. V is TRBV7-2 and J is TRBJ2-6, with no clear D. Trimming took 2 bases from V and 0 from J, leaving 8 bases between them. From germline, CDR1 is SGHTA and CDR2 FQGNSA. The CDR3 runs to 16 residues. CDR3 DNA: TGTGCCAGCAGCTTAAGGGCAAACTCTGGGGCCAACGTCCTGACTTTC. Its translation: CASSLRANSGANVLTF.

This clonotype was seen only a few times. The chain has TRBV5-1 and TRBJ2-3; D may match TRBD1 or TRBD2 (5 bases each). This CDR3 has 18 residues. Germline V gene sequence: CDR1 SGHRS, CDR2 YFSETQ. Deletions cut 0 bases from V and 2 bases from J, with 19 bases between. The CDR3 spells CASSLGLPGQPFTDTQYF. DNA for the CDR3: TGCGCCAGCAGCTTGGGGCTCCCGGGGCAACCCTTCACAGATACGCAGTATTTT.

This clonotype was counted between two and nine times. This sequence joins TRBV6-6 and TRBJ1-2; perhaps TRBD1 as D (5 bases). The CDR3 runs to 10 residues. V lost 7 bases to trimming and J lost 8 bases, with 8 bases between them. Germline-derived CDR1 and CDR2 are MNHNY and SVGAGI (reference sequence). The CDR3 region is CASKDSGYTF. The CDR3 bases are TGTGCCAGCAAAGACAGCGGCTACACCTTC.

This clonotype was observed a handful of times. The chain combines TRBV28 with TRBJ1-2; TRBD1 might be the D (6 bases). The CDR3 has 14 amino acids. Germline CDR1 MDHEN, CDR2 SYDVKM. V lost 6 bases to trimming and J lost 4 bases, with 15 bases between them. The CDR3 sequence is CASRVLTGSYGYTF. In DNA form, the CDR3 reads TGTGCCAGCAGGGTATTAACAGGGTCCTATGGCTACACCTTC.

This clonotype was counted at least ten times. CDR3 residues: CASSGKNSNTEAFF. The DNA for the CDR3 is TGTGCCAGCAGTGGGAAAAATTCGAACACTGAAGCTTTCTTT. The rearrangement links TRBV6-1 to TRBJ1-1; D is unclear. CDR1 MNHNS and CDR2 SASEGT come from the germline V gene. The CDR3 spans 14 residues. V gave up 4 bases and J gave up 1 base, with 10 bases separating them.